The rows below give T cell receptor beta chains drawn from one sample of a study of a mutant IDH1 vaccine in newly diagnosed glioma. Antigen specificity for these receptors is unknown. The table came from immunoSEQ multiplex PCR; TCRdb's copy has only in-frame clones and leaves some out. The sample lists about 47,000 clones, roughly 91% occurring once. The sample consisted of PBMCs, taken from a glioma patient whose treatment included an IDH1 peptide vaccine. The receptors shown here come from a woman aged 40 to 49 with glioma. The CDR3 runs from the conserved cysteine through the conserved F or W. A D gene is named only where the DNA matches it firmly. Not every row has a clone size; where given, it reads once, few, many or a size class.

CDR3nt,CDR3aa,d_gene,abundance,v_gene,j_gene
TGCGCCAGCAGCCAAGAACCGGACAGGACGGGCGAGCAGTACTTC,CASSQEPDRTGEQYF,TRBD1,NA,TRBV4-3,TRBJ2-7
TGTGCCAGCAGTGAAGCAGGAAGAAACACTGAAGCTTTCTTT,CASSEAGRNTEAFF,NA,few,TRBV25-1,TRBJ1-1
TGTGCAAGTAGCGGGCCCCTAAGGGAGACCCAGTACTTC,CASSGPLRETQYF,TRBD2,NA,TRBV19,TRBJ2-5
TGTGCCAGCAGCTCTTTTCCTGGGCGGTCCTATGAGCAGTTCTTC,CASSSFPGRSYEQFF,NA,NA,TRBV5-6,TRBJ2-1
TGTGCCAGCAGCTTAGATCCCACCGGGGAGCTGTTTTTT,CASSLDPTGELFF,NA,once,TRBV11-3,TRBJ2-2
TGCAGCGTGAACAGGGGTCCTCCCTATGGCTACACCTTC,CSVNRGPPYGYTF,TRBD1,NA,TRBV29-1,TRBJ1-2
TGTGCCAGCAGCAGGGGGCGGACGAATGAAAAACTGTTTTTT,CASSRGRTNEKLFF,TRBD1,NA,TRBV7-8,TRBJ1-4
TGTGCCAGCAGCCGAGGCCTGACAGGCCTCACCTATGGCTACACCTTC,CASSRGLTGLTYGYTF,NA,NA,TRBV4-2,TRBJ1-2
TGCGCCAGCAGTCCCCATTTCGTTGGGGACATTCAGTACTTC,CASSPHFVGDIQYF,NA,NA,TRBV10-2,TRBJ2-4
TGTGCCAGTAGGGAAGGGACTAGCGGGGGGGGATTGAATACGCAGTATTTT,CASREGTSGGGLNTQYF,TRBD2,NA,TRBV19,TRBJ2-3
TGCAGTGCTTCGCAGGGTAATGGCTACACCTTC,CSASQGNGYTF,NA,NA,TRBV20-1,TRBJ1-2
TGTGCCAGCTCGCGGAGGGGCTTCCTATACGAGCAGTACTTC,CASSRRGFLYEQYF,NA,once,TRBV27,TRBJ2-7
TGCAGCGCGCGTCAGTCCAGGCGTCCTGATGGCTACACCTTC,CSARQSRRPDGYTF,NA,NA,TRBV29-1,TRBJ1-2
TGTGCCAGTAGTATAACGGGGAGCTCCTACGAGCAGTACTTC,CASSITGSSYEQYF,NA,NA,TRBV19,TRBJ2-7
TGTGCCTGGAGTCAGTCGTCTAACTATGGCTACACCTTC,CAWSQSSNYGYTF,NA,few,TRBV30,TRBJ1-2
TGTGCCAGCTCATCCACAGGGTTGGGCAATCAGCCCCAGCATTTT,CASSSTGLGNQPQHF,NA,NA,TRBV18,TRBJ1-5
TGCGCCAGCAGCCAAGATTCGCCTAGCGGGAGGGACAATGAGCAGTTCTTC,CASSQDSPSGRDNEQFF,TRBD2,NA,TRBV4-1,TRBJ2-1
TGCGCCAGCAGCCTTGGACACCAAGAGACCCAGTACTTC,CASSLGHQETQYF,NA,once,TRBV4-1,TRBJ2-5
TGCAGTGTACGGGAGGACACTGAAGCTTTCTTT,CSVREDTEAFF,NA,NA,TRBV20-1,TRBJ1-1
TGTGCCAGCAGCTTTGGGACTAGCGGGAGGGCCTTGATGTCCTACAATGAGCAGTTCTTC,CASSFGTSGRALMSYNEQFF,TRBD2,NA,TRBV9,TRBJ2-1
TGCAGTAGCGTGGCGGGAAATAATGAAAAACTGTTTTTT,CSSVAGNNEKLFF,NA,NA,TRBV29-1,TRBJ1-4
TGCGCCAGCAGCCATTTAGCGGGAGGGCCCTACGAGCAGTACTTC,CASSHLAGGPYEQYF,TRBD2,NA,TRBV4-1,TRBJ2-7
TGTGCCAGCAGCTGGGGACAAATGGACACTGAAGCTTTCTTT,CASSWGQMDTEAFF,NA,few,TRBV5-5,TRBJ1-1
TGTGCCAGTAGTATAGCAGGGACCCAGTACTTC,CASSIAGTQYF,NA,NA,TRBV19,TRBJ2-5
TGCGCCAGCACCCGATTAGCGGGTCAAGAGACCCAGTACTTC,CASTRLAGQETQYF,TRBD2,NA,TRBV10-2,TRBJ2-5
TGCGCCAGCAGCTTCTACTCGGGAGAGTATAATTCACCCCTCCACTTT,CASSFYSGEYNSPLHF,NA,NA,TRBV5-1,TRBJ1-6
TGTGCCAGCAGTGAACTTGGGTGGCAGCCCCAGCATTTT,CASSELGWQPQHF,NA,NA,TRBV6-1,TRBJ1-5
TGCGCCAGCAGCCCTATAGCGGGCGCGAACACCGGGGAGCTGTTTTTT,CASSPIAGANTGELFF,TRBD2,NA,TRBV5-1,TRBJ2-2
TGTGCCAGCAGCAGCGGGACTAGCGGGAAAGAGACCCAGTACTTC,CASSSGTSGKETQYF,TRBD2,NA,TRBV5-4,TRBJ2-5
TGTGCCAGCAGTTACCAAGAGACCCAGTACTTC,CASSYQETQYF,NA,once,TRBV6-6,TRBJ2-5
TGTGCCAGTAGTAGTGGACAGTTCTACAATGAGCAGTTCTTC,CASSSGQFYNEQFF,NA,NA,TRBV19,TRBJ2-1
TGTGCCATCAGTGATCGTACGGGGTCCACTGAAGCTTTCTTT,CAISDRTGSTEAFF,NA,few,TRBV10-3,TRBJ1-1
TGCGCCAGCAGCTTGCAGGGGGCTTCAGAGACCCAGTACTTC,CASSLQGASETQYF,TRBD1,NA,TRBV5-1,TRBJ2-5
TGCGCCAGCAGCTTGGAGGTAGCTGGGACCCAGTACTTC,CASSLEVAGTQYF,NA,NA,TRBV5-1,TRBJ2-5
TGTGCCAGCAGCCCCCTCCAGTACTTC,CASSPLQYF,NA,NA,TRBV3-2,TRBJ2-5
TGTGCCAGCAGCTTGGCTGGAGGGCAGTCCACACCGCTCCTCCACTTT,CASSLAGGQSTPLLHF,NA,NA,TRBV5-6,TRBJ1-6
TGTGCCTTCCTCAAAACAGGGTCCCCCGTGCAGTTCTTC,CAFLKTGSPVQFF,NA,NA,TRBV30,TRBJ2-1
TGTGCCAGTAAGGTTGCTGGGGGACAGCCCCAGCATTTT,CASKVAGGQPQHF,NA,NA,TRBV19,TRBJ1-5
TGTGCCAGCAGTTTTCAGACAGAAACCTATGGCTACACCTTC,CASSFQTETYGYTF,NA,NA,TRBV28,TRBJ1-2
TGTGCCAGCAGTTATCCTCAGCTTGGAAACACCATATATTTT,CASSYPQLGNTIYF,NA,NA,TRBV6-9,TRBJ1-3
TGTGCCAGCAGTGGACAGGGATTGTACGAGCAGTACTTC,CASSGQGLYEQYF,TRBD1,NA,TRBV6-5,TRBJ2-7
TGTGCCAGCAGCTTAGCGGGGACAACTAATGAAAAACTGTTTTTT,CASSLAGTTNEKLFF,NA,once,TRBV7-9,TRBJ1-4
TGTGCCAGCAGCTGGGGGGCCGCTGGGGCCAACGTCCTGACTTTC,CASSWGAAGANVLTF,NA,NA,TRBV5-8,TRBJ2-6
TGCGCCAGCAGCGGTCGCCAGGCCAGCTCCTACAATGAGCAGTTCTTC,CASSGRQASSYNEQFF,NA,NA,TRBV5-1,TRBJ2-1
TGTGCCAGCTCACCAAGTTCGGCAGGGGGTTCGGACGAGCAGTACTTC,CASSPSSAGGSDEQYF,TRBD1,NA,TRBV18,TRBJ2-7
TGTGCCAGCAGCCAGATTCCGAACACTGAAGCTTTCTTT,CASSQIPNTEAFF,NA,NA,TRBV7-9,TRBJ1-1
TGTGCCAGCAGCTTGGACAGGGCCTATGGCTACACCTTC,CASSLDRAYGYTF,NA,few,TRBV5-4,TRBJ1-2
TGTGCCAGTAGTACGCGCCTAGCGGGGGGGGAAGATACGCAGTATTTT,CASSTRLAGGEDTQYF,TRBD2,once,TRBV19,TRBJ2-3
TGTGCCAGCAGCCTTAGCGGGACCGGAGGAGATACGCAGTATTTT,CASSLSGTGGDTQYF,TRBD2,NA,TRBV13,TRBJ2-3
TGTGCCAGCAGCCCGGACCGTGGGCAGTCGGCCTCCTACGAGCAGTACTTC,CASSPDRGQSASYEQYF,NA,NA,TRBV7-2,TRBJ2-7
TGCGCCAGCAGCCAGGCTAGCGGGAGAGGTACCGGGGAGCTGTTTTTT,CASSQASGRGTGELFF,TRBD2,few,TRBV4-1,TRBJ2-2
TGCGCCAGCAGCCAAGATCCACGTACAAACTATGGCTACACCTTC,CASSQDPRTNYGYTF,NA,NA,TRBV4-1,TRBJ1-2
TGTGCCATAGGCCGGGACAGGGGAGGGCCGGGCTACACCTTC,CAIGRDRGGPGYTF,TRBD1,NA,TRBV7-9,TRBJ1-2
TGTGCCAGCAGCCAAGAAGGGGCGGATGAGCAGTTCTTC,CASSQEGADEQFF,NA,NA,TRBV4-2,TRBJ2-1
TGTGCCAGCAACCAAGACGGACCTTCCTATGGCTACACCTTC,CASNQDGPSYGYTF,NA,NA,TRBV7-2,TRBJ1-2
TGCGCCAGCAGTGATATTCGGGGCTCCTATAATTCACCCCTCCACTTT,CASSDIRGSYNSPLHF,NA,NA,TRBV10-2,TRBJ1-6
TGCGCCAGCAGCTTTTCTAGCGGGGGGCAAGAGACCCAGTACTTC,CASSFSSGGQETQYF,TRBD2,once,TRBV5-1,TRBJ2-5
TGCCTGAGGGCCGCCGGGGAGCTGTTTTTT,CLRAAGELFF,NA,NA,TRBV10-3,TRBJ2-2
TGTGCCAGCAGCTTAGTCGGTGGCAGAGAGCAGTACTTC,CASSLVGGREQYF,NA,NA,TRBV7-2,TRBJ2-7
TGTGCCAGCTCACCCGGGACTAGCGGCAACAATGAGCAGTTCTTC,CASSPGTSGNNEQFF,TRBD2,NA,TRBV18,TRBJ2-1